These 9 T cell receptor beta chains came from one sample sequenced in a study of technical replicates of blood from four donors. Sequenced by immunoSEQ multiplex PCR; TCRdb stores in-frame clones only, minus some. The data show under 85,000 clones, approximately 93% seen once. The sequencing input was T cells isolated from PBMCs. The receptor source for this set is a human donor in good health.

The chain carries TRBV11-3 and TRBJ2-5, with 9 bases lining up with TRBD2. From germline, CDR1 is SGHNT and CDR2 YENEEA. The V and J ends lost 1 base and 5 bases, in that order; junction bases with no gene match: 8. This CDR3 region has 16 residues. The CDR3 protein is CASSLVAGGPRETQYF. DNA for the CDR3: TGTGCCAGCAGCTTAGTGGCGGGAGGGCCTCGGGAGACCCAGTACTTC.

This chain links TRBV25-1 with TRBJ1-1; TRBD1 is a possible D gene (5 bases). Germline V gene lookup returns CDR1 MGHDK and CDR2 SYGVNS. This CDR3 comprises 14 residues. V was trimmed by 4 bases and J by 2 bases, leaving 11 bases between them. For the CDR3, the DNA is TGTGCCAGCAGTGTACAGGATTTTAACACTGAAGCTTTCTTT. Encoded protein: CASSVQDFNTEAFF.

The chain uses TRBV19 and TRBJ2-3; TRBD2 agrees at 16 bases. The CDR3 covers 17 residues. Germline V gene data show CDR1 as LNHDA and CDR2 as SQIVND (reference sequence). V lost 4 bases and J lost 8; bases outside the gene matches: 9. The DNA for the CDR3 is TGTGCCAGTAGTACCGGGACTAGCGGGAGGGCCTATCGTACGCAGTATTTT. Translating gives CASSTGTSGRAYRTQYF.

The V and J genes are TRBV4-1 and TRBJ2-2; TRBD2 matches at 8 bases. CDR3 length: 16 amino acids. V shed 4 bases and J 5 bases; nucleotides not matched to a gene: 9. Germline loops: CDR1 MGHRA, CDR2 YSYEKL. The CDR3 DNA follows: TGCGCCAGCAGCCGGGTTCACGGGAGGGGGACCGGGGAGCTGTTTTTT. Translated, it gives CASSRVHGRGTGELFF.

The chain links TRBV6-6 to TRBJ2-5; D possibly corresponds to TRBD2 (5 bases). Between the trimmed V and J ends, which lost 7 bases and 5 bases, there was a span of 11 bases. The CDR3 spans 12 residues. The V gene's germline CDR1 is MNHNY and CDR2 SVGAGI (reference sequence). CDR3 nucleotides: TGTGCCAGCAAAGACTACGAGGAGACCCAGTACTTC. It encodes CASKDYEETQYF.

The V and J genes are TRBV19 and TRBJ2-1, with a tentative D call TRBD1 (6 bases). Germline values: CDR1 LNHDA, CDR2 SQIVND (reference sequence). CDR3 length: 15 residues. V lost 3 bases and J 2 bases, leaving 11 bases between the germline ends. The CDR3 sequence is CASSMGRGTYNEQFF. The DNA for the CDR3 is TGTGCCAGTAGTATGGGCAGGGGAACCTACAATGAGCAGTTCTTC.

The CDR3 DNA follows: TGTGCCAGCAGTTTATTGGGCGGGGGAGAAAACACTGAAGCTTTCTTT. It codes for CASSLLGGGENTEAFF. This chain connects TRBV27 to TRBJ1-1, with D possibly being TRBD1 (5 bases). Germline values: CDR1 MNHEY, CDR2 SMNVEV (reference sequence). The V end lost 1 base, the J end lost 2 bases, and 14 bases lay between the germline ends. CDR3 length: 16 residues.

V and J are TRBV6-5 and TRBJ2-5; TRBD2 might be the D (5 bases). CDR1 is MNHEY and CDR2 is SVGAGI in the germline V gene. This CDR3 is 14 amino acids long. Trimming stripped 5 bases from V and 2 bases from J, with 12 bases between. CDR3 nucleotide sequence: TGTGCCAGCAGTCGATGGACGGGGCAAGAGACCCAGTACTTC. Protein sequence: CASSRWTGQETQYF.

In this sample, this clone turned up once. V usage is TRBV7-9 and J usage is TRBJ2-3, with unresolved D. The CDR3 loop spans 15 amino acids. The germline CDR1 and CDR2 sequences are SEHNR and FQNEAQ (reference sequence). Trimming shortened V by 5 bases and J by 5 bases, and 17 bases separated the two germline ends. DNA of the CDR3: TGTGCCAGCAGCCTCGACACCTGGGCTGGAGATACGCAGTATTTT. Amino acids: CASSLDTWAGDTQYF.